The 25 T cell receptor beta chains reported below all come from one sample, sequenced in a study of CD4 T cells in relation to SARS-CoV-2 and coronaviruses. Sequencing was performed with immunoSEQ multiplex PCR; in TCRdb, only in-frame clones are kept and a portion is missing. In the table there are tens of thousands of clones, over 90% of which are singletons. Before the COVID-19 pandemic, during about 2010-2018, CD4+ T cells were taken from unexposed donors. The sample was naive CD4+ T cells from PBMCs. Sample subset: naive CD4+ T cells isolated by negative enrichment. The receptors here all came from a human donor in good health.

The rearrangement links TRBV6-5 to TRBJ1-6; D uncertain. Deletions cut 8 bases from V and 10 bases from J, with 21 bases between. This CDR3 spans 15 amino acids. Germline V gene sequence: CDR1 MNHEY, CDR2 SVGAGI. CDR3: CASLGLGGSGSPLHF. CDR3 nucleotide sequence: TGTGCCAGCCTTGGGCTAGGAGGATCAGGCTCACCCCTCCACTTT.

V gene TRBV18 combines with J gene TRBJ1-3; weak D call: TRBD1 (5 bases). The CDR3 is 14 amino acids. Germline V lookup: CDR1 KGHSH, CDR2 LQKENI. Deletions cut 3 bases from V and 9 bases from J, with 15 bases between. The CDR3 DNA reads TGTGCCAGCTCACCGACGGACACTGGCGGCACCATATATTTT. Translating it yields CASSPTDTGGTIYF.

This rearrangement joins TRBV5-1 to TRBJ2-3, with 8 nucleotides matching TRBD1. V gave up 2 bases and J gave up 2 bases; unmatched junction bases: 4. This CDR3 is built from 15 residues. Looked up from germline, CDR1 is SGHRS and CDR2 is YFSETQ. The CDR3 bases are TGCGCCAGCAGCTTACAGGGGGGACCCACAGATACGCAGTATTTT. It is translated as CASSLQGGPTDTQYF.

This chain uses TRBV7-9 with TRBJ2-7; 13 nucleotides match TRBD2. Germline CDR1 SEHNR, CDR2 FQNEAQ (reference sequence). V was pared by 5 bases and J by 9 bases, with 13 bases of the junction left unmatched. CDR3 size: 16 residues. The CDR3 DNA follows: TGTGCCAGCAGCCCGGACTCCGGGACTAGCGGGACGGGGCAGTACTTC. Translating it yields CASSPDSGTSGTGQYF.

J is TRBJ2-1 and V is TRBV6-5, with 8 bases aligning to TRBD1. Germline assignment: CDR1 MNHEY and CDR2 SVGAGI. The CDR3 spans 15 residues. Trimming at V came to 4 bases and at J to 2 bases, leaving 4 bases not matched to a gene. This chain's CDR3 is CASSFRTGTYNEQFF. In nucleotides, the CDR3 is TGTGCCAGCAGTTTCCGGACAGGGACCTACAATGAGCAGTTCTTC.

The J gene is TRBJ2-7, the V gene TRBV28; D not resolved. Germline CDR1 is MDHEN and CDR2 is SYDVKM. V dropped 7 bases and J dropped 7 bases, with 17 bases sitting between them. The CDR3 extends over 13 amino acids. For the CDR3, the DNA is TGTGCCAGCAAATACCGCTTTGGGGTTGAGCAGTACTTC. Translating it yields CASKYRFGVEQYF.

The V call is TRBV5-6, the J call TRBJ1-1, with D maybe TRBD1 (5 bases). V lost 0 bases and J 1 base, leaving 10 bases between the germline ends. There are 15 residues in the CDR3. Germline loops: CDR1 SGHDT, CDR2 YYEEEE. The chain's CDR3 is CASSLENRGNTEAFF. In DNA, the CDR3 is TGTGCCAGCAGCTTGGAGAATAGGGGGAACACTGAAGCTTTCTTT.

The V call is TRBV24-1, the J call TRBJ2-3; D is uncertain. From germline, CDR1 is KGHDR and CDR2 SFDVKD. The CDR3 length is 13 residues. V was shortened by 2 bases and J by 4 bases, with 6 bases between the two germline ends. CDR3 residues: CATSDSVPDTQYF. CDR3 in DNA: TGTGCCACCAGTGATTCAGTCCCAGATACGCAGTATTTT.

The gene calls are TRBV3-1 (or the pseudogene TRBV3-2) and TRBJ1-1, with no clear D. The length of the CDR3 is 13 residues. V lost 5 bases to trimming and J lost 11 bases, with 18 bases between them. From germline, CDR1 is LGHDT and CDR2 YNNKEL (reference sequence). The CDR3 is CASSYPGNTWAFF. The CDR3 coding sequence is TGTGCCAGCAGCTATCCGGGAAACACTTGGGCTTTCTTT.

This rearrangement joins TRBV19 to TRBJ2-1; 15 bases are shared with TRBD2. The length of the CDR3 is 21 residues. V was pared by 6 bases and J by 0 bases, with 15 bases of the junction left unmatched. In germline, CDR1 is LNHDA, CDR2 SQIVND (reference sequence). The CDR3 is CASSPGLAGGRMKSSYNEQFF. CDR3 DNA: TGTGCCAGTAGCCCGGGACTAGCGGGAGGACGCATGAAGAGCTCCTACAATGAGCAGTTCTTC.

The chain links TRBV28 to TRBJ2-2; the D gene is possibly TRBD1 (6 bases). The CDR3 has 16 residues. V lost 1 base and J 1 base, leaving 10 bases between the germline ends. From germline, CDR1 is MDHEN and CDR2 SYDVKM. The CDR3 sequence is CASSLYPGVNTGELFF. The CDR3 DNA reads TGTGCCAGCAGTTTATATCCAGGGGTGAACACCGGGGAGCTGTTTTTT.

The chain links TRBV28 to TRBJ2-7, with 11 bases fitting TRBD2. Germline V gene sequence: CDR1 MDHEN, CDR2 SYDVKM. J was trimmed by 7 bases and V by 6 bases; bases with no gene match: 8. This CDR3 is 14 amino acids long. In DNA, the CDR3 is TGTGCCAGCAGGATAGCGGGAGGGCCGAGGGAGCAGTACTTC. Its translation is CASRIAGGPREQYF.

The chain is built from TRBV5-5 and TRBJ1-4; D is unclear. The CDR3 length is 13 residues. The germline V gene has CDR1 SGHKS and CDR2 YYEKEE (reference sequence). The V end lost 0 bases, the J end lost 10 bases, and 10 bases lay between the germline ends. This chain's CDR3 is CASSLDVASKLFF. The CDR3 nucleotides are TGTGCCAGCAGCTTGGATGTTGCCTCAAAACTGTTTTTT. The full variable domain, with the rest looked up from reference TRBV5-5 and TRBJ1-4, is DAGVTQSPTHLIKTRGQQVTLRCSPISGHKSVSWYQQVLGQGPQFIFQYYEKEERGRGNFPDRFSARQFPNYSSELNVNALLLGDSALYLCASSLDVASKLFFGSGTQLSVL.

The chain joins TRBV6-5 to TRBJ2-5, with 9 bases aligning to TRBD2. From germline, CDR1 is MNHEY and CDR2 SVGAGI. This CDR3 is 15 amino acids long. The V segment lost 6 bases and the J segment 5 bases; nucleotides outside the gene matches: 10. CDR3 protein: CASSPGSGRYETQYF. CDR3 bases: TGTGCCAGCAGCCCCGGAAGCGGGAGGTATGAGACCCAGTACTTC.

The chain combines TRBV19 with TRBJ1-2, with 9 positions matching TRBD1. This CDR3 is built from 14 residues. V lost 4 bases to trimming and J lost 6 bases; unmatched junction nucleotides: 6. Looked up from germline, CDR1 is LNHDA and CDR2 is SQIVND (reference sequence). The CDR3, as DNA: TGTGCCAGTAGTACCGGGACAGGGAATAATGGCTACACCTTC. This codes for CASSTGTGNNGYTF.

The chain uses TRBV7-2 and TRBJ2-1, with 8 bases lining up with TRBD2. Trimming cost V 5 bases and J 0 bases; bases outside gene matches: 6. There are 16 residues in the CDR3. Per germline, CDR1 SGHTA and CDR2 FQGNSA. DNA of the CDR3: TGTGCCAGCAGCCAGGCGGGGGGAGTCTCCTACAATGAGCAGTTCTTC. Amino acid sequence: CASSQAGGVSYNEQFF.

The chain carries TRBV30 and TRBJ2-7; 7 bases map to TRBD1. Germline assignment: CDR1 GTSNPN and CDR2 SVGIG (reference sequence). J lost 3 bases, V lost 2 bases, and 7 bases had no gene match. The CDR3 spans 14 residues. The CDR3 sequence is CAWSKRGQSYEQYF. The DNA for the CDR3 is TGTGCCTGGAGTAAGAGGGGACAGAGCTACGAGCAGTACTTC.

This clone showed up just a few times. The chain combines TRBV7-2 with TRBJ1-1; 7 bases map to TRBD1. V trimming: 5 bases; J trimming: 5 bases; junction bases outside the gene matches: 11. The CDR3 loop spans 15 amino acids. Looked up from germline, CDR1 is SGHTA and CDR2 is FQGNSA. The CDR3 DNA reads as TGTGCCAGCAGCCCTTGGGTTACAGGGGTGACTGAAGCTTTCTTT. The encoded protein is CASSPWVTGVTEAFF.

The chain carries TRBV6-5 and TRBJ2-1, with 9 bases identical to TRBD2. CDR1 is MNHEY, CDR2 SVGAGI, per germline. The J segment lost 7 bases and the V segment lost 0 bases, leaving 7 bases of the junction unmatched. CDR3 length equals 16 residues. In DNA, the CDR3 is TGTGCCAGCAGTTACTCGGCCAGCGGGAGGAAAAATGAGCAGTTCTTC. Amino acid sequence: CASSYSASGRKNEQFF.

This chain connects TRBV7-8 to TRBJ2-6; D is ambiguous. The ends were cut back, 1 base at V and 5 bases at J, with 9 bases in the middle. Per germline, CDR1 SGHVS and CDR2 FQNEAQ. The CDR3 is 15 amino acids. The CDR3 region has the DNA TGTGCCAGCAGCTTAGTTGGGCTAAGGGCCAACGTCCTGACTTTC. Residues: CASSLVGLRANVLTF.

The chain recombines TRBV12-5 with TRBJ2-5; TRBD2 matches 12 bases. The length of the CDR3 is 20 residues. From germline, CDR1 is LGHNT and CDR2 FRNRAP. With 0 bases clipped from V and 0 bases from J, the junction kept 11 bases outside the gene matches. The CDR3 DNA follows: TGTGCTAGTGGTTTGGTACTAAAAGGACTAGCGGGATCCTACCAAGAGACCCAGTACTTC. Its protein is CASGLVLKGLAGSYQETQYF.

The CDR3 protein is CASSVGSANYGYTF. The CDR3 nucleotides read TGTGCCAGCAGCGTAGGATCAGCTAACTATGGCTACACCTTC. The chain links TRBV9 to TRBJ1-2; D is unclear. CDR3 length: 14 amino acids. CDR1 is SGDLS, CDR2 YYNGEE, per germline. With 0 bases removed from V and 0 bases from J, the gap between germline ends came to 6 bases.

A single count supports this clone. The rearrangement uses TRBV5-8 and TRBJ2-7; 13 bases map to TRBD2. CDR1 and CDR2 (germline): SGHTS, YDEGEE. CDR3 length: 14 amino acids. The junction had 1 base not matched to a gene; V was cut back by 4 bases and J by 3 bases. CDR3 region: CASSRTSGSYEQYF. The CDR3, as DNA: TGTGCCAGCAGCCGGACTAGCGGGAGCTACGAGCAGTACTTC.

The chain combines TRBV19 with TRBJ1-1; D is unclear. The V gene's germline CDR1 is LNHDA and CDR2 SQIVND (reference sequence). Trimming stripped 7 bases from V and 3 bases from J, with 9 bases between. The CDR3 contains 12 residues. This chain's CDR3 is CASNDGDTEAFF. In DNA form, the CDR3 reads TGTGCCAGTAATGATGGGGACACTGAAGCTTTCTTT.

This clone was seen only once. The rearrangement joins TRBV19 to TRBJ1-5, with 11 bases aligning to TRBD1. Per the germline V gene, CDR1 is LNHDA and CDR2 is SQIVND (reference sequence). This CDR3 is 15 amino acids long. Germline trimming cut 4 bases from V and 7 bases from J; bases unmatched to any gene: 6. The CDR3 region is CASSTRTGGGQPQHF. The CDR3 DNA reads as TGTGCCAGTAGTACCCGGACAGGGGGCGGACAGCCCCAGCATTTT.